Listed here are 2 T cell receptor beta chains from one sample, sequenced in a study of CD8 T cells in Susac syndrome. Reverse transcription of about 0.45 to 1 ug RNA was carried out with random hexamers. TCRdb recomputed calls from the immunoSEQ multiplex PCR reads with MiXCR, one row per CDR3 protein. Counted here are about 110,000 distinct CDR3 sequences, around 97% occurring once; the ten biggest clones make up 0.096%. The sequencing input was CD4+ T cells from PBMCs. The receptors come from a human donor in good health.

This chain links TRBV19 with TRBJ2-7; no definite D call. In germline, CDR1 is LNHDA, CDR2 SQIVND (reference sequence). CDR3 length: 12 amino acids. V shed 6 bases and J shed 3 bases, with 9 bases lying between them. The CDR3 nucleotides are TGTGCCAGTAGCGACGGACGCTACGAGCAGTACTTC. It encodes CASSDGRYEQYF.

This clonotype was seen only once. This chain connects TRBV25-1 to TRBJ2-7; D is perhaps TRBD2 (7 bases). Trimming stripped 8 bases from V and 5 bases from J, with 13 bases between. The CDR3 sequence is 12 residues long. Germline V lookup: CDR1 MGHDK, CDR2 SYGVNS. CDR3 sequence: CASSGGRHEQYF. The CDR3 DNA sequence: TGTGCCAGCTCCGGGGGGCGCCACGAGCAGTACTTC.